Sequencing of this TCR beta chain was carried out in a study of CD8 T cells in ankylosing spondylitis. Findings and limits, study-wide: Disease-linked clones bore a CD8+ phenotype, appearing relatively rarely in peripheral blood. Disease-linked clones reportedly showed significant enrichment in matched ankylosing spondylitis synovial fluid. One TCR beta motif, made up of roughly 8 highly homologous variants, appeared characteristic of ankylosing spondylitis blood.

This clonotype showed up many times. The antigen is not known. CDR1 is DFQATT, CDR2 SNEGSKA, per germline (reference sequence). The CDR3 is made up of 14 amino acids. V shed 6 bases, J shed 4 bases, and the junction held 7 bases outside the gene matches. TCRdb passed the 5' RACE reads through MiXCR, listing each CDR3 protein once. The sample consists of roughly 230,000 distinct CDR3 sequences, less than 9.5% of them appearing once. The source material was blood, either unsorted or a sorted T cell fraction (not recorded which). V and J are TRBV20-1 and TRBJ2-2; 8 bases match TRBD1. The receptor's source is a female donor with ankylosing spondylitis or in good health (not recorded which). In DNA form, the CDR3 reads TGCAGTGCCCTGGACAGGGCTTCCACCGGGGAGCTGTTTTTT. Its protein is CSALDRASTGELFF.